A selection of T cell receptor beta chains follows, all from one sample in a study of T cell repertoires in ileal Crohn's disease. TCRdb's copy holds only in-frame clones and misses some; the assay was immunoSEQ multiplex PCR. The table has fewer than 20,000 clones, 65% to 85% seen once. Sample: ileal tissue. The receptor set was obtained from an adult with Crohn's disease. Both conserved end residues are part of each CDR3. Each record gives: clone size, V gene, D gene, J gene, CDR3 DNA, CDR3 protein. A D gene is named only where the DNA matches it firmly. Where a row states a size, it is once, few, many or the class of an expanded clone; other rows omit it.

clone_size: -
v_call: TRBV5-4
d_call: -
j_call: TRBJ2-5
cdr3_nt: TGTGCCAGCAGCTTTGGAGGGGTAGGGGAGACCCAGTACTTC
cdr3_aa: CASSFGGVGETQYF

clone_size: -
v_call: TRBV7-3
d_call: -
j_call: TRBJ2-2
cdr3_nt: TGTGCCAGCAGCAACAGGGAGAGCGGGGAGCTGTTTTTT
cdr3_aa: CASSNRESGELFF

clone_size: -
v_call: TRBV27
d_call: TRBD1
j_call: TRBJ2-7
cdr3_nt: TGTGCCAGCAGCCCATGGGACAGGGCATCCTACGAGCAGTACTTC
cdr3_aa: CASSPWDRASYEQYF

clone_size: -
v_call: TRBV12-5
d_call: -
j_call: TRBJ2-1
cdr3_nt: TGTGCTAGTGGTCCCCCGGGGACTTCCTCCTACAATGAGCAGTTCTTC
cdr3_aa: CASGPPGTSSYNEQFF

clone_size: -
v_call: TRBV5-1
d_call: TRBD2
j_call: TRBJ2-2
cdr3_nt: TGCGCCAGCAGCTTGGTAGCGGGGACCGCTACCGGGGAGCTGTTTTTT
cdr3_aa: CASSLVAGTATGELFF

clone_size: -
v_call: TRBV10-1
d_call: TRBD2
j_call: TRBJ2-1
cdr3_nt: TGCGCCAGCAGTGAGTCGAGGTGGACTAGCGGCTACAATGAGCAGTTCTTC
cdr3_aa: CASSESRWTSGYNEQFF

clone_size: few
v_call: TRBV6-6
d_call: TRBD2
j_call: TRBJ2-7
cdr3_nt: TGTGCCAGCATCCGACTAGCGGGAGTCAACGAGCAGTACTTC
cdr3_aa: CASIRLAGVNEQYF

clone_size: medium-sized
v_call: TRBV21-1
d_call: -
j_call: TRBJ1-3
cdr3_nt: TGTGCCAGCAGCAAAGCATGGTACAGGGGGCTGACTGGAAACACCATATATTTT
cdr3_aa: CASSKAWYRGLTGNTIYF

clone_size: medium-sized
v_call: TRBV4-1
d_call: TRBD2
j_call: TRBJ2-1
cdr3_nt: TGCGCCAGCAGCCAGGGACTAGCGGGAACCCACAATGAGCAGTTCTTC
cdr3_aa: CASSQGLAGTHNEQFF

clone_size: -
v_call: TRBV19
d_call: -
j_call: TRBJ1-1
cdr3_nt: TGTGCCAGTCGAGGGGGGGCAGAGAACACTGAAGCTTTCTTT
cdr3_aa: CASRGGAENTEAFF

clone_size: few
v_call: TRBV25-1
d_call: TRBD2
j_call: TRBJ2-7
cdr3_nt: TGTGCCAGCAGTGACCCGGGGGGGCCGGGAGAGCAGTACTTC
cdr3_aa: CASSDPGGPGEQYF

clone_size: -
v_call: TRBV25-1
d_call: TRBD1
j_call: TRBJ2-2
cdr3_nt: TGTGCCAGCAGTGAATACCGGACAGGGAAGGGTACCGGGGAGCTGTTTTTT
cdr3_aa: CASSEYRTGKGTGELFF

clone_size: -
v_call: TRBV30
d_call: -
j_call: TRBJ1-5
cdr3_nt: TGTGCCTGGAGTGTACGGGGTTCGGCCCATCAGCCCCAGCATTTT
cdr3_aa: CAWSVRGSAHQPQHF

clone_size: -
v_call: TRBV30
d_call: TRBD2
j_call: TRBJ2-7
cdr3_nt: TGTGCCTGGAGTGTGGCTAGCGGGACCGAGCAGTACTTC
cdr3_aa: CAWSVASGTEQYF

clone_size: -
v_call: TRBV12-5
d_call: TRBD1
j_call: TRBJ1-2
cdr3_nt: TGTGCTAGTGCCTCACTCGGGACAGGAGGCTATGGCTACACCTTC
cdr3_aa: CASASLGTGGYGYTF

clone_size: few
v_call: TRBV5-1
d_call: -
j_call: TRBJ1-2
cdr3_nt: TGCGCCAGCAGCTTGGCCGACAGGTTGGACGGGTATGGCTACACCTTC
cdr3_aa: CASSLADRLDGYGYTF

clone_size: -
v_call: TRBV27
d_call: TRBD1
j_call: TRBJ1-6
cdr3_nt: TGTGCCAGCACCCGCGACAGGGCCTCGATCGATTCACCCCTCCACTTT
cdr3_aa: CASTRDRASIDSPLHF

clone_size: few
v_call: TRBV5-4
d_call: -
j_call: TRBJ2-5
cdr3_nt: TGTGCCAGCAGCTCCACACAGGAAAAGACCCAGTACTTC
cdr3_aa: CASSSTQEKTQYF

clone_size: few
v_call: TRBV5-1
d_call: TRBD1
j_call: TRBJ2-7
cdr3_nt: TGCGCCAGCAGCTCCGGGACAGGGGCCGAGCAGTACTTC
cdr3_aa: CASSSGTGAEQYF

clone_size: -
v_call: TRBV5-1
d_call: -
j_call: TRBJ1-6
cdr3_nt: TGCGCCAGCAGCTTAGGGGATAATTCACCCCTCCACTTT
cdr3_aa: CASSLGDNSPLHF

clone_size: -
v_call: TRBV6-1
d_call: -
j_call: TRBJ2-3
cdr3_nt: TGTGCCAGCAACCTTTTAGACACAGATACGCAGTATTTT
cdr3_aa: CASNLLDTDTQYF

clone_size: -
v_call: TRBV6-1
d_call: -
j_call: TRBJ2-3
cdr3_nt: TGTGCCAGCAGTGAAGGGAGCGGAAGCACAGATACGCAGTATTTT
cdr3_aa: CASSEGSGSTDTQYF

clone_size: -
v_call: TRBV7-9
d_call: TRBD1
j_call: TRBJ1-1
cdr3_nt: TGTGCCAGCAGCCCCTACCGGGACAGAGGGACTGAAGCTTTCTTT
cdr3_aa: CASSPYRDRGTEAFF

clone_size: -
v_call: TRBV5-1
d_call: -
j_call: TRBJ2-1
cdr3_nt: TGCGCCAGCAGCTTGGGCTACGTAACCTACAATGAGCAGTTCTTC
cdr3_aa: CASSLGYVTYNEQFF

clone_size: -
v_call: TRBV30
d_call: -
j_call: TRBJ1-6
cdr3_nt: TGTGCCTGGACCCGCGGGAATTCACCCCTCCACTTT
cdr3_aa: CAWTRGNSPLHF

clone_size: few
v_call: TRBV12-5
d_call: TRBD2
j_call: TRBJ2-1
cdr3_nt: TGTGCTAGTTCCGGAGGAAGACTAGCGGGAGTAGACAATGAGCAGTTCTTC
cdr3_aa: CASSGGRLAGVDNEQFF

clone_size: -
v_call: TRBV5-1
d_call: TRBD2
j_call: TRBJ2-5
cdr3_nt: TGCGCCAGCAGCAGAACCGGGACTAGCGAAGAGACCCAGTACTTC
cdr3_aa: CASSRTGTSEETQYF

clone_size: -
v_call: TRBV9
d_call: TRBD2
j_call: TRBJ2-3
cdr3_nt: TGTGCCAGCAGCGTAGGGGCGGGGGGGAGCACAGATACGCAGTATTTT
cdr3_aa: CASSVGAGGSTDTQYF

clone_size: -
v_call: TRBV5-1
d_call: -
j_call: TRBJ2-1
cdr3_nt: TGCGCCAGCAGCTATACTAGGAGTGCCTTCAATGAGCAGTTCTTC
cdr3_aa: CASSYTRSAFNEQFF

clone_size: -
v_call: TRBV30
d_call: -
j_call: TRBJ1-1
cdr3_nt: TGTGCCTGGAGTGTACAGGGCGACAGGGAAGCTTTCTTT
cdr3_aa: CAWSVQGDREAFF

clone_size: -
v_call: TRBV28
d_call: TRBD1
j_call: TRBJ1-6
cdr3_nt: TGTGCCAGCAGTTCCTTACAGGGGACCTATAATTCACCCCTCCACTTT
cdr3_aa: CASSSLQGTYNSPLHF

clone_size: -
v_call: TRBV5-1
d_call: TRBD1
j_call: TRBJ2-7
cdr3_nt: TGCGCCAGCAGTGCAGGGACAGGGACCTACGAGCAGTACTTC
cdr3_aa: CASSAGTGTYEQYF

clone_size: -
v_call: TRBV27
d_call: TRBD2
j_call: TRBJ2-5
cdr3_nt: TGTGCCAGCAGTTCCAGACTAGCGGGGGTTGAGACCCAGTACTTC
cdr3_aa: CASSSRLAGVETQYF

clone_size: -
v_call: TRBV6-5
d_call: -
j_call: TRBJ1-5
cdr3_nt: TGTGCCAGCAGTTCTGTCGGGGGTGGCAATCAGCCCCAGCATTTT
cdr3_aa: CASSSVGGGNQPQHF

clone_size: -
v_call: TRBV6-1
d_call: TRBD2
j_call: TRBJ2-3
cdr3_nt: TGTGCCAGTAGGCTAGCGGGCGTGAAGGATACGCAGTATTTT
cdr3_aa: CASRLAGVKDTQYF

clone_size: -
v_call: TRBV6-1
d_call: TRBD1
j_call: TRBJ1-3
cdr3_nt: TGTGCCACTGGGGGACAGTCTGGAAACACCATATATTTT
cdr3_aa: CATGGQSGNTIYF

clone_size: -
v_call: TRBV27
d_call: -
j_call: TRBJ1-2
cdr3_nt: TGTGCCAGCAGTACAGGGTCGAATTCCTATGGCTACACCTTC
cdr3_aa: CASSTGSNSYGYTF

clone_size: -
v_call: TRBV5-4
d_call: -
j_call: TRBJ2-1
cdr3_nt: TGTGCCAGCAGCTTGAGGAGCTCCTACAATGAGCAGTTCTTC
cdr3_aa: CASSLRSSYNEQFF

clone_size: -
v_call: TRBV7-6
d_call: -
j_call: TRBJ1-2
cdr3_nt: TGTGCCAGCAGCTTCCCAGGGGCGGATGGCTACACCTTC
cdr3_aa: CASSFPGADGYTF

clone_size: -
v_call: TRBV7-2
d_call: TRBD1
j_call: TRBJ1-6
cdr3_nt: TGTGCCACCTCGGACAGGGAGAAGAGGTCCTATAATTCACCCCTCCACTTT
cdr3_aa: CATSDREKRSYNSPLHF

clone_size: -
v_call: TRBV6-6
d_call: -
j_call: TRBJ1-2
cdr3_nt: TGTGCCAGCACCCCTGGGGACTCCTATGGCTACACCTTC
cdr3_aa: CASTPGDSYGYTF

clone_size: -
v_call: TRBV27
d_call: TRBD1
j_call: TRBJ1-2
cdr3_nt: TGTGCCAGCAGTTTACAAGGACAGGGCATAGGTGGCTACACCTTC
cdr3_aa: CASSLQGQGIGGYTF